Below, 7 T cell receptor beta chains from the same sample are listed, as sequenced in a study of monozygotic twins with inflammatory bowel disease. From the 5' RACE reads, TCRdb lists one entry per CDR3 protein and no DNA. The record lists 420,000 or so distinct CDR3 sequences, of which the ten most abundant hold approximately 2.3%. The sample was blood. Receptors originate from a human donor with ulcerative colitis or Crohn's disease, or a healthy co-twin of an affected twin (not recorded which).

This chain joins TRBV5-1 and TRBJ2-3; TCRdb gives TRBD1 as the D gene, but with no DNA this cannot be confirmed. Germline V CDR1 and CDR2: SGHRS, YFSETQ. The CDR3 contains 14 residues. The CDR3 reads CASRGKGSTDTQYF. Full variable domain (outside the CDR3, taken from reference TRBV5-1 and TRBJ2-3): KAGVTQTPRYLIKTRGQQVTLSCSPISGHRSVSWYQQTPGQGLQFLFEYFSETQRNKGNFPGRFSGRQFSNSRSEMNVSTLELGDSALYLCASRGKGSTDTQYFGPGTRLTVL.

The chain recombines TRBV9 with TRBJ1-3. There are 14 residues in the CDR3. CDR1 is SGDLS, CDR2 YYNGEE, per germline. The CDR3 loop reads CASSVTDLGNTIYF.

The chain links TRBV5-1 to TRBJ1-3. This CDR3 has 17 amino acids. The germline gives CDR1 SGHRS, CDR2 YFSETQ. The CDR3 loop is CASSLADGRSSGNTIYF.

The J gene is TRBJ1-1, the V gene TRBV18; TCRdb selects TRBD1, and the lack of DNA leaves this call unchecked. Per the germline V gene, CDR1 is KGHSH and CDR2 is LQKENI. The CDR3 extends over 15 amino acids. The CDR3 loop reads CASSHLRQGDTEAFF. Full variable domain (rest looked up from reference TRBV18 and TRBJ1-1): NAGVMQNPRHLVRRRGQEARLRCSPMKGHSHVYWYRQLPEEGLKFMVYLQKENIIDESGMPKERFSAEFPKEGPSILRIQQVVRGDSAAYFCASSHLRQGDTEAFFGQGTRLTVV.

This chain joins TRBV29-1 and TRBJ1-1; there is no DNA to check the TCRdb D call of TRBD1. The germline V gene has CDR1 SQVTM and CDR2 ANQGSEA. The CDR3 totals 13 residues. CDR3 amino acids: CSVFMTGVPVAFF.

The chain is built from TRBV7-6 and TRBJ1-1; TCRdb designates TRBD1, a call that cannot be tested without DNA. Germline V gene lookup returns CDR1 SGHVS and CDR2 FNYEAQ. This CDR3 has 16 amino acids. The CDR3 spells CASSLAPGAANTEAFF.

The genes are TRBV9 and TRBJ1-5; TCRdb indicates TRBD1, and absent DNA this call remains unverified. Germline CDR1 reads SGDLS; CDR2 reads YYNGEE. The CDR3 runs to 14 residues. The CDR3 is CASSVGTVNQPQHF.